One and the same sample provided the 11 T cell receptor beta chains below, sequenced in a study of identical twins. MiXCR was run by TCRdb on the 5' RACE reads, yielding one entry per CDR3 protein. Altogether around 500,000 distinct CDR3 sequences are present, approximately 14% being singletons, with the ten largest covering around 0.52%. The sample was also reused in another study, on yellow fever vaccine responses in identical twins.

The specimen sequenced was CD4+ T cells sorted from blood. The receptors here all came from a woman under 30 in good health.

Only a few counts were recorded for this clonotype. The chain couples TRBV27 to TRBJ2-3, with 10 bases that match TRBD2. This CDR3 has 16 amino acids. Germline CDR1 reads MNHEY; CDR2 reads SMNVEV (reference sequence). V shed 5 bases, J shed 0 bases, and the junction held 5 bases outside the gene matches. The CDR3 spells CASSIGLAASTDTQYF. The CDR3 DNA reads TGTGCCAGCAGTATTGGACTAGCGGCTAGCACAGATACGCAGTATTTT.

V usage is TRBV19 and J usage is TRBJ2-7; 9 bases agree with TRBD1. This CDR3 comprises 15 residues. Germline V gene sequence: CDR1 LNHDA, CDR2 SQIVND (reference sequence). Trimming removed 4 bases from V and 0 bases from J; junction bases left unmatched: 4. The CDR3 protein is CASSTGTGFSYEQYF. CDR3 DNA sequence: TGTGCCAGTAGTACCGGGACAGGGTTCTCCTACGAGCAGTACTTC.

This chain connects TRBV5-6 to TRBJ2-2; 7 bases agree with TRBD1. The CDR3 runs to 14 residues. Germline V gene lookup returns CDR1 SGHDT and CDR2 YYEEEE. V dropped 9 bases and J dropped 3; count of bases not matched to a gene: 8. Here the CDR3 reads CATTTGFDTGELFF. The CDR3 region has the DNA TGTGCCACGACGACAGGGTTTGACACCGGGGAGCTGTTTTTT.

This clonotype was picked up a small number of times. CDR3 bases: TGTGCCAGCAGCCCCCGTCGGGACTGGGCCTACGAGCAGTACTTC. It encodes CASSPRRDWAYEQYF. The chain employs TRBV21-1 and TRBJ2-7; TRBD1 is taken as the D call from the table, unchecked against the DNA. TRBV21-1 is classified as a pseudogene. The CDR3 is made up of 15 amino acids.

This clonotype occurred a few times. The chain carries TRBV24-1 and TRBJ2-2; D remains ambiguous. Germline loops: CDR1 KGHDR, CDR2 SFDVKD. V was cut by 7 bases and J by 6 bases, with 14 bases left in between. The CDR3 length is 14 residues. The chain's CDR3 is CATSSGLSSGELFF. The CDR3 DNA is TGTGCCACCAGCTCCGGGTTGTCTTCCGGGGAGCTGTTTTTT.

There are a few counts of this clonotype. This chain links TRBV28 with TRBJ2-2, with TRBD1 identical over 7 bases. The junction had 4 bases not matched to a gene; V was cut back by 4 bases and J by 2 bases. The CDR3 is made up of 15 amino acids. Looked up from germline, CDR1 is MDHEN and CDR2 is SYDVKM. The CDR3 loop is CASSWGQKNTGELFF. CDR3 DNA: TGTGCCAGCAGTTGGGGACAGAAAAACACCGGGGAGCTGTTTTTT.

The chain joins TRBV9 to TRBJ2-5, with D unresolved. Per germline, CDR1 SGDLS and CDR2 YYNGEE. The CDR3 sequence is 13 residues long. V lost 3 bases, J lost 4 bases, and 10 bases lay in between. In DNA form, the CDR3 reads TGTGCCAGCAGCGGAATCAAGGGAGAGACCCAGTACTTC. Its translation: CASSGIKGETQYF.

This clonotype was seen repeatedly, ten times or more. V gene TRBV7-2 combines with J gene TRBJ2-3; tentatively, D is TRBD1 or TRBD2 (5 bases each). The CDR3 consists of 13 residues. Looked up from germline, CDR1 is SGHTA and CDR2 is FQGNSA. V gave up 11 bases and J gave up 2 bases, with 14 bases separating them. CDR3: CAGASRFTDTQYF. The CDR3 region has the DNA TGTGCCGGGGCTAGCCGGTTCACAGATACGCAGTATTTT.

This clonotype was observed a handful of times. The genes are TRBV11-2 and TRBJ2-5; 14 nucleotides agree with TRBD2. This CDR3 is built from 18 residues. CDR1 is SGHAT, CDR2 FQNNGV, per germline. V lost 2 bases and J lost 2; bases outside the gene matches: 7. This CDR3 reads CASSLLGLAGGQQETQYF. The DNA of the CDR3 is TGTGCCAGCAGCTTACTAGGACTAGCGGGAGGACAACAAGAGACCCAGTACTTC.

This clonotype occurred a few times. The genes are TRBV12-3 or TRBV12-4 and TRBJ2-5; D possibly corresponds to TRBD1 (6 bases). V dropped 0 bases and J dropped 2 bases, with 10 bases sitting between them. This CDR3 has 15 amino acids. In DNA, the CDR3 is TGTGCCAGCAGTTTAGCGACAGGCCTTCAAGAGACCCAGTACTTC. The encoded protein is CASSLATGLQETQYF.

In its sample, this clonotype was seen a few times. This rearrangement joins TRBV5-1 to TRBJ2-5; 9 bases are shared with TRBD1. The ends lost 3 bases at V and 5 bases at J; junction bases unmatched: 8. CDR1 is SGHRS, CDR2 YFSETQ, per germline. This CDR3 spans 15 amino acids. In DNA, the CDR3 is TGCGCCAGCAGCTGGGGGACAGGGAAGGGTGAGACCCAGTACTTC. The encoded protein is CASSWGTGKGETQYF. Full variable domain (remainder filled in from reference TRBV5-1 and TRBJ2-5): KAGVTQTPRYLIKTRGQQVTLSCSPISGHRSVSWYQQTPGQGLQFLFEYFSETQRNKGNFPGRFSGRQFSNSRSEMNVSTLELGDSALYLCASSWGTGKGETQYFGPGTRLLVL.